This T cell receptor beta chain was recovered during a study of OX40 agonist ivuxolimab in advanced cancers. Study observations and caveats: CD4+ T cells averaged fewer expanded clones than CD8+ T cells. Some nonresponders likewise displayed low normalized T-cell clonal expansion. There was clonal expansion of CD4+ and CD8+ blood T cells by week 6 at 0.1 to 3.0 mg/kg.

Individuals having autoimmune disease history or systemic immunosuppression were not enrolled. Assay: immunoSEQ multiplex PCR; the TCRdb copy retains only in-frame clones and omits some. The table has some 72,000 clones, about 90% seen once. This clone was observed a few times. The antigen remains undetermined. This CDR3 comprises 13 residues. Germline CDR1 reads SGDLS; CDR2 reads YYNGEE. Trimming took off 0 bases at V and 4 bases at J, with 7 bases between the two ends. The sequence was collected from an adult with an advanced solid tumor such as melanoma, head and neck, liver or kidney cancer. The chain has TRBV9 and TRBJ1-1; D gene uncertain. The sequencing here drew on CD4+ or CD8+ T cells sorted from blood, taken in a trial of the OX40 agonist ivuxolimab. CDR3 loop: CASSVDGVTEAFF. The CDR3 DNA reads as TGTGCCAGCAGCGTAGATGGCGTCACTGAAGCTTTCTTT. Using reference TRBV9 and TRBJ1-1 for the parts outside the CDR3, the full variable domain is DSGVTQTPKHLITATGQRVTLRCSPRSGDLSVYWYQQSLDQGLQFLIQYYNGEERAKGNILERFSAQQFPDLHSELNLSSLELGDSALYFCASSVDGVTEAFFGQGTRLTVV.